This entry describes one T cell receptor (beta chain). Its cognate antigen is unknown. This sample is drawn from a study of cytomegalovirus exposure and HLA in healthy donors. Study-level information: Later, an analysis reported that the roughly 120 validation repertoires had used the same platform as the approximately 630 first-cohort repertoires.

Assay used: immunoSEQ multiplex PCR; TCRdb lists only in-frame clones, some missing. This table has over 100,000 clones, 89% appearing once. In germline, CDR1 is LNHNV, CDR2 YYDKDF (reference sequence). The CDR3 covers 16 residues. V was pared by 0 bases and J by 4 bases, with 10 bases between. Study observations and caveats: Within the approximately 110 validation repertoires, first-cohort TCR clusters tended to co-occur, according to a later analysis. Cytomegalovirus status was reportedly diagnosed by the classifier with high specificity and sensitivity.

The approximately 130-subject validation cohort, separate from the roughly 700-subject first cohort, included the donors. The chain is built from TRBV15 and TRBJ1-6; D is uncertain. The receptor was isolated from a man aged 30 to 45 in good health and CMV-seronegative. The sequencing input was PBMCs. DNA for the CDR3: TGTGCCACCAGCAGAGATCTTCCAGATTATAATTCACCCCTCCACTTT. The encoded protein is CATSRDLPDYNSPLHF.